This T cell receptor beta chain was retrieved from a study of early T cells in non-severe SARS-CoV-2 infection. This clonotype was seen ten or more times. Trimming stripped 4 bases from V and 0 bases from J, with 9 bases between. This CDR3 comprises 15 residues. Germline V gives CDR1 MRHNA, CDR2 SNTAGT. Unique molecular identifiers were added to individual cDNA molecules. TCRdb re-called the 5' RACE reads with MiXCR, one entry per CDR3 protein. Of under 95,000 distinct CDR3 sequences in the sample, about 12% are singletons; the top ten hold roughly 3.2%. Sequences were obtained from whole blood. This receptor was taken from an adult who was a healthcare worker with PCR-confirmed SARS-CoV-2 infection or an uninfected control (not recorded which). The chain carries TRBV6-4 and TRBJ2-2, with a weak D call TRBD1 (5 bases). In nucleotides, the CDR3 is TGTGCCAGCAGTGCAACAGGCGCGAACACCGGGGAGCTGTTTTTT. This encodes CASSATGANTGELFF.